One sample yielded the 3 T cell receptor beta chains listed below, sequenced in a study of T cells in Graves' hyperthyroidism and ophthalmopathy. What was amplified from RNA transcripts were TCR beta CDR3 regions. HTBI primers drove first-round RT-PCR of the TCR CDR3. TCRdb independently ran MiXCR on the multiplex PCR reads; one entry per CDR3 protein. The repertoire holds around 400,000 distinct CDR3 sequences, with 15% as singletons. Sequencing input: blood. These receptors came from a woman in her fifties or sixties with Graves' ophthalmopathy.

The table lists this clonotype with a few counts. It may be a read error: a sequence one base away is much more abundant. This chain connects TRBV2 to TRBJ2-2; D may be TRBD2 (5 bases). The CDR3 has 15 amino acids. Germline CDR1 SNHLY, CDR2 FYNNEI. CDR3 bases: TGTGCCAGCAGTGAGGACTTTACGAACACCGGGGAGCTGTATTTT. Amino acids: CASSEDFTNTGELYF.

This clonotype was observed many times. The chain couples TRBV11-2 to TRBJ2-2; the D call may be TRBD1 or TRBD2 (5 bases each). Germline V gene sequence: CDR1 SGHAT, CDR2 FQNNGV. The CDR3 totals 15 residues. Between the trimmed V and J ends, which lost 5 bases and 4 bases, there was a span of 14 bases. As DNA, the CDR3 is TGTGCCAGCAGCACTGGGACCGTCGGCACCGGGGAGCTGTTTTTT. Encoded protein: CASSTGTVGTGELFF. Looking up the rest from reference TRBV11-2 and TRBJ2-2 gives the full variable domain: EAGVAQSPRYKIIEKRQSVAFWCNPISGHATLYWYQQILGQGPKLLIQFQNNGVVDDSQLPKDRFSAERLKGVDSTLKIQPAKLEDSAVYLCASSTGTVGTGELFFGEGSRLTVL.

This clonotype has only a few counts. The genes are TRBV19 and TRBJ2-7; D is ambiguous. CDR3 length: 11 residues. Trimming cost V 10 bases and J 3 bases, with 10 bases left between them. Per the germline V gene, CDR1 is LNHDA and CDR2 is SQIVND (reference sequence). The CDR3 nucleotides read TGTGCCACCGGACGGAACTACGAGCAGTACTTC. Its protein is CATGRNYEQYF.